This T cell receptor beta chain was observed in a study of T cells in Graves' hyperthyroidism and ophthalmopathy. Researchers amplified the TCR beta CDR3 regions from RNA transcripts. TCR CDR3 underwent first-round RT-PCR with the HTBI primer set. TCRdb passed the multiplex PCR reads through MiXCR, listing each CDR3 protein once. The data show hundreds of thousands of distinct CDR3 sequences, with roughly 37% seen just once and approximately 8.7% held by the top ten. Between the trimmed V and J ends, which lost 5 bases and 7 bases, there was a span of 11 bases. This CDR3 is 13 amino acids long. Germline loops: CDR1 SGHNT, CDR2 YENEEA. Hyperthyroidism was newly diagnosed in patients aged 18 to 65 (duration under 2 months). Regarding the study as a whole: Among clonotypes expanded in thyroid above 0.001, most were also found in blood.

A word on this clonotype: Antigen unknown.

The J gene is TRBJ1-4, the V gene TRBV11-3; D is undetermined. This clonotype originated in a man aged 18-30 years with Graves' hyperthyroidism. The source material was blood. CDR3 in DNA: TGTGCCAGCAGCCCTTACATCTTTGAAAAACTGTTTTTT. It yields the protein CASSPYIFEKLFF.